These 9 T cell receptor beta chains share one sample of origin, sequenced in a study of T-cell reconstitution after alpha-beta-depleted transplantation in children. The TCRbeta library was prepared with unique molecular identifiers. MiXCR, run by TCRdb on the PCR reads, gives a single entry per CDR3 protein. The data contain about a million distinct CDR3 sequences, around 30% of them singletons. The specimen comprised PBMCs, mostly from graft donor cells, sampled 360 days after TCRalphabeta/CD19-depleted stem cell transplant. These receptor sequences come from a boy younger than two who had a stem cell transplant for SCID, so the T cells may come from the graft donor.

This clonotype occurred a few times. The chain is built from TRBV20-1 and TRBJ2-3; TRBD2 is a possible D gene (6 bases). The ends were cut back, 1 base at V and 3 bases at J, with 17 bases in the middle. CDR3 size: 16 residues. Per germline, CDR1 DFQATT and CDR2 SNEGSKA (reference sequence). The CDR3 DNA follows: TGCAGTGCTAGAGGAGGAGGGTCAGGCCTTACAGATACGCAGTATTTT. This sequence encodes CSARGGGSGLTDTQYF.

This clonotype was seen a few times. J is TRBJ2-1 and V is TRBV12-3 or TRBV12-4, with 7 bases fitting TRBD1. J was trimmed by 5 bases and V by 6 bases; bases with no gene match: 7. This CDR3 region has 14 residues. The CDR3 sequence is CASRRRDRHNEQFF. CDR3 bases: TGTGCCAGCAGGCGCCGGGACAGACACAATGAGCAGTTCTTC.

Ten or more counts support this clonotype. The chain joins TRBV27 to TRBJ2-7; D is uncertain. In germline, CDR1 is MNHEY, CDR2 SMNVEV (reference sequence). The CDR3 is 14 amino acids. Trimming stripped 3 bases from V and 0 bases from J, with 9 bases between. CDR3 protein: CASSFGVSSYEQYF. CDR3 nucleotide sequence: TGTGCCAGCAGTTTTGGCGTATCCTCCTACGAGCAGTACTTC.

The chain joins TRBV7-9 to TRBJ2-2, with 8 bases aligning to TRBD1. Germline values: CDR1 SEHNR, CDR2 FQNEAQ (reference sequence). CDR3 length equals 15 residues. The trim removed 5 bases at V and 6 bases at J, leaving 8 bases unmatched. The CDR3 bases are TGTGCCAGCAGCCGGACAGGGAGGATGGCCGGGGAGCTGTTTTTT. Translating gives CASSRTGRMAGELFF.

This clonotype has only a few counts. V usage is TRBV5-1 and J usage is TRBJ1-3, with D possibly being TRBD1 (6 bases). The CDR3 is 14 residues long. CDR1 is SGHRS and CDR2 is YFSETQ in the germline V gene. V lost 4 bases and J 7 bases, leaving 15 bases between the germline ends. The CDR3, as DNA: TGCGCCAGCAGCGGACCTGGGGGCGGGAACACCATATATTTT. Amino acid sequence: CASSGPGGGNTIYF.

This clonotype was detected a few times. The chain uses TRBV12-3 or TRBV12-4 and TRBJ1-5; perhaps TRBD1 as D (5 bases). CDR3 length: 13 residues. V gave up 8 bases and J gave up 4 bases, with 12 bases separating them. The CDR3: CASFSAGNQPQHF. DNA of the CDR3: TGTGCCAGCTTTTCGGCAGGGAATCAGCCCCAGCATTTT.

There are a few counts of this clonotype. V gene TRBV12-3 or TRBV12-4 combines with J gene TRBJ2-7, with D possibly matching TRBD2 (6 bases). The CDR3 extends over 13 amino acids. V gave up 6 bases and J gave up 2 bases, with 11 bases separating them. The DNA of the CDR3 is TGTGCCAGCAGAACCCCGGGGGCCTACGAGCAGTACTTC. Its protein product is CASRTPGAYEQYF.

The genes are TRBV18 and TRBJ1-2; D remains unclear. The V end was cut by 4 bases, the J end by 7 bases, with 13 bases between. Germline V gene lookup returns CDR1 KGHSH and CDR2 LQKENI. The CDR3 spans 13 residues. CDR3 sequence reads: CASSRMGRSGYTF. In nucleotides, the CDR3 is TGTGCCAGCTCACGAATGGGTCGAAGTGGCTACACCTTC.

The rearrangement joins TRBV3-1 to TRBJ2-7; tentative D call: TRBD2 (6 bases). The ends were cut back, 4 bases at V and 5 bases at J, with 15 bases in the middle. Germline V CDR1 and CDR2: LGHDT, YNNKEL (reference sequence). This CDR3 spans 14 amino acids. The CDR3 reads CASSRLLLANEQYF. As DNA, the CDR3 is TGTGCCAGCAGCCGCTTGTTACTAGCCAACGAGCAGTACTTC.